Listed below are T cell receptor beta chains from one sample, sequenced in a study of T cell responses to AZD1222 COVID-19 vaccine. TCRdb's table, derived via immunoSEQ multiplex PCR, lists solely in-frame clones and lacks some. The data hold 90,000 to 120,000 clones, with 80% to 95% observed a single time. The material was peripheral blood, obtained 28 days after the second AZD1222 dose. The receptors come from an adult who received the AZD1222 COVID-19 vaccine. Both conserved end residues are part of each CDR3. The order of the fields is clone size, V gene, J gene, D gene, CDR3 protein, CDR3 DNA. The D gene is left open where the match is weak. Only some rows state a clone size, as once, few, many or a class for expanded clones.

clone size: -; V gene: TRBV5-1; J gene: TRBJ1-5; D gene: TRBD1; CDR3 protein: CASSLEGQPNQPQHF; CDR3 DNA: TGCGCCAGCAGCTTGGAGGGACAGCCAAATCAGCCCCAGCATTTT
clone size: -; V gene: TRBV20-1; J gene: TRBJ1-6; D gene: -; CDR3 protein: CSASQGAGFNSPLHF; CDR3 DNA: TGCAGTGCTAGTCAAGGGGCGGGATTTAATTCACCCCTCCACTTT
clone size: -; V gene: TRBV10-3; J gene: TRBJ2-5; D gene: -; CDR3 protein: CAISEGSTSETQYF; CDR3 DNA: TGTGCCATCAGTGAAGGCTCTACAAGTGAGACCCAGTACTTC
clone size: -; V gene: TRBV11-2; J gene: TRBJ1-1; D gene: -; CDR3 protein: CASSLDKAPEAFF; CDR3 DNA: TGTGCCAGCAGCTTAGATAAGGCACCTGAAGCTTTCTTT
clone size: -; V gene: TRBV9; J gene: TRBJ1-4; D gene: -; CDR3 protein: CASSVGSTNEKLFF; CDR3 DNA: TGTGCCAGCAGCGTGGGTTCAACTAATGAAAAACTGTTTTTT
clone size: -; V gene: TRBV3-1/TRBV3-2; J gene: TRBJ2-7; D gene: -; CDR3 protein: CASSQDRHPQYF; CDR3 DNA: TGTGCCAGCAGCCAAGATCGGCATCCGCAGTACTTC
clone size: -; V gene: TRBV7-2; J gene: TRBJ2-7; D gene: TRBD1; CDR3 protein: CASSLRTGKDEQYF; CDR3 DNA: TGTGCCAGCAGCCTGCGGACAGGGAAGGACGAGCAGTACTTC
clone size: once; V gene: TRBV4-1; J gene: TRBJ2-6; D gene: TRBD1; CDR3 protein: CASSPDSGTGNSGANVLTF; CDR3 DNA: TGCGCCAGCAGCCCCGACTCCGGGACAGGGAACTCTGGGGCCAACGTCCTGACTTTC
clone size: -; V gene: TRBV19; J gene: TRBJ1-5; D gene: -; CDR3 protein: CASTPVGGDQPQHF; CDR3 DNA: TGTGCCAGTACCCCGGTCGGGGGCGATCAGCCCCAGCATTTT
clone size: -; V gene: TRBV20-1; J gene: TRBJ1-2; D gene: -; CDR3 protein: CSAYLGYGYTF; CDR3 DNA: TGCAGTGCCTACCTCGGCTATGGCTACACCTTC
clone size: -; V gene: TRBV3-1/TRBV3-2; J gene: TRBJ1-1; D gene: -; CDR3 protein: CASSQQDMNTEAFF; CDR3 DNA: TGTGCCAGCAGCCAACAGGACATGAACACTGAAGCTTTCTTT
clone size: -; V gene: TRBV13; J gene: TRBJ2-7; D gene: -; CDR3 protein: CASSLVEGPRTYEQYF; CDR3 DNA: TGTGCCAGCAGCCTCGTTGAGGGACCCCGGACCTACGAGCAGTACTTC
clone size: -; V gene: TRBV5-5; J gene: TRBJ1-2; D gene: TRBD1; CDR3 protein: CASSQDRDGYTF; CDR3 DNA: TGTGCCAGCAGCCAGGACAGGGACGGCTACACCTTC
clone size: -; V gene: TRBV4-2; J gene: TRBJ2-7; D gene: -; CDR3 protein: CASSQDPRVLTYEQYF; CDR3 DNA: TGTGCCAGCAGCCAAGATCCCCGGGTCCTTACCTACGAGCAGTACTTC
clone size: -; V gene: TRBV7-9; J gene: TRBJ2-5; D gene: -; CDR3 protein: CASSLASGEPQETQYF; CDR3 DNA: TGTGCCAGCAGCTTAGCGTCGGGGGAACCCCAAGAGACCCAGTACTTC
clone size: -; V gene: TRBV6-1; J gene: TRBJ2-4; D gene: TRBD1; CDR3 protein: CASSDPGTGGNIQYF; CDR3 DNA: TGTGCCAGCAGTGACCCGGGGACAGGGGGGAACATTCAGTACTTC
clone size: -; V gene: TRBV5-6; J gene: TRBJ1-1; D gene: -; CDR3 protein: CASISSFQGKSTEAFF; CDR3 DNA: TGTGCCAGCATCTCCTCTTTTCAGGGAAAATCAACTGAAGCTTTCTTT
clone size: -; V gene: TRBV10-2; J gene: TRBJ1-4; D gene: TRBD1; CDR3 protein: CASGTGGVNEKLFF; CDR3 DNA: TGCGCCAGCGGAACAGGGGGCGTTAATGAAAAACTGTTTTTT
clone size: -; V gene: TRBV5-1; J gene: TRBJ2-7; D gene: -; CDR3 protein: CASRMTRGASYEQYF; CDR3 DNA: TGCGCCAGCAGGATGACAAGGGGGGCTTCCTACGAGCAGTACTTC
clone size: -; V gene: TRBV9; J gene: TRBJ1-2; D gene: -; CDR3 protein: CASSVDANYGYTF; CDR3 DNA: TGTGCCAGCAGCGTAGACGCTAACTATGGCTACACCTTC
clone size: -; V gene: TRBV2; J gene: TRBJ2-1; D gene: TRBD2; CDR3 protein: CASHPASGALNEQFF; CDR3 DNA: TGTGCCAGCCACCCGGCTAGCGGGGCCCTCAATGAGCAGTTCTTC
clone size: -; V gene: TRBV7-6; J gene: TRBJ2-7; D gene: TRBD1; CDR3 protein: CASSPRWGDRGSYEQYF; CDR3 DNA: TGTGCCAGCAGCCCACGGTGGGGGGACAGGGGGTCCTACGAGCAGTACTTC
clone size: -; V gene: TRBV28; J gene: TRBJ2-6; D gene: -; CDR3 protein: CASSDSGANVLTF; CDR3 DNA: TGTGCCAGCAGTGACTCTGGGGCCAACGTCCTGACTTTC
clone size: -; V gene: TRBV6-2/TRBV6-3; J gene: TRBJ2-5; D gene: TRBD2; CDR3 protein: CASSYYSGGSETQYF; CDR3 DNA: TGTGCCAGCAGCTACTATAGCGGCGGGAGTGAGACCCAGTACTTC
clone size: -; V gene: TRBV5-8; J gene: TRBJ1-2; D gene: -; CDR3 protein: CASSQTDNYGYTF; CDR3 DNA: TGTGCCAGCAGCCAAACAGATAACTATGGCTACACCTTC
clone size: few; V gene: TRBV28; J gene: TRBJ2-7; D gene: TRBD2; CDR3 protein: CASSWTSGGAFEQYF; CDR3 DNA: TGTGCCAGCAGTTGGACTAGCGGGGGGGCATTCGAGCAGTACTTC